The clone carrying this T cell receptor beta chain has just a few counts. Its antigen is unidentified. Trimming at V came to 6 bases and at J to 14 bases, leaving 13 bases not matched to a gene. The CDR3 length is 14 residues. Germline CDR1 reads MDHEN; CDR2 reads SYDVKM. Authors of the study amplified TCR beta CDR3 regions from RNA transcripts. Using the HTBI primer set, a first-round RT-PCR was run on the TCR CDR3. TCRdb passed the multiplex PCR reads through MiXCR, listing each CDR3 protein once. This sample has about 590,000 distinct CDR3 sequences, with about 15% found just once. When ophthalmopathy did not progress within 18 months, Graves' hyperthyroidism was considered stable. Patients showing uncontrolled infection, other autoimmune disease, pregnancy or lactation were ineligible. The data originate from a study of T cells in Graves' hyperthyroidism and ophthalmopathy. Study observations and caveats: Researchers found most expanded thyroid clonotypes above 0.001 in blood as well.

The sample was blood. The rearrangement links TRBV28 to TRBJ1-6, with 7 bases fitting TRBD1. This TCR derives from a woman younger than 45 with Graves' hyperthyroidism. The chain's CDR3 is CASSPRGGLSSLHF. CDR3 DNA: TGTGCCAGCAGCCCCAGGGGGGGGCTTTCGTCCCTCCACTTT.